Each of the 31 T cell receptor beta chains below was sequenced from the same sample in a study of blood T cell repertoires in COVID-19. Produced via immunoSEQ multiplex PCR; TCRdb's table is partial and in-frame only. Here the sample spans over 120,000 clones, approximately 88% being singletons. Sequenced: peripheral blood. These receptors were obtained from a human donor in a cohort sampled during active COVID-19.

V usage is TRBV14 and J usage is TRBJ1-1; TRBD1 is a possible D gene (6 bases). Deletions cut 0 bases from V and 2 bases from J, with 19 bases between. Per the germline V gene, CDR1 is SGHDN and CDR2 is FVKESK. The CDR3 has 18 amino acids. The CDR3 DNA reads as TGTGCCAGCAGCCAAGATCTCCTCCAGGGCAGGGGCAACACTGAAGCTTTCTTT. It codes for CASSQDLLQGRGNTEAFF. The entire variable domain, with the rest obtained from reference TRBV14 and TRBJ1-1, is as follows: EAGVTQFPSHSVIEKGQTVTLRCDPISGHDNLYWYRRVMGKEIKFLLHFVKESKQDESGMPNNRFLAERTGGTYSTLKVQPAELEDSGVYFCASSQDLLQGRGNTEAFFGQGTRLTVV.

The V and J genes are TRBV7-2 and TRBJ1-1; D unclear. The CDR3 consists of 13 residues. The ends were cut back, 5 bases at V and 1 base at J, with 8 bases in the middle. Per germline, CDR1 SGHTA and CDR2 FQGNSA. The CDR3 DNA follows: TGTGCCAGCAGCATCAACAGGAACACTGAAGCTTTCTTT. Translation gives CASSINRNTEAFF.

J is TRBJ1-5 and V is TRBV9; D is undetermined. CDR3 length: 15 amino acids. V lost 0 bases and J 3 bases, leaving 10 bases between the germline ends. CDR1 and CDR2 (germline): SGDLS, YYNGEE. CDR3 DNA: TGTGCCAGCAGCGTAGGAGGGCAGCCCAATCAGCCCCAGCATTTT. Protein sequence: CASSVGGQPNQPQHF. The full variable domain, with the rest looked up from reference TRBV9 and TRBJ1-5, is DSGVTQTPKHLITATGQRVTLRCSPRSGDLSVYWYQQSLDQGLQFLIQYYNGEERAKGNILERFSAQQFPDLHSELNLSSLELGDSALYFCASSVGGQPNQPQHFGDGTRLSIL.

Points on this clone: One end of the junction fails to match germline, which may point to a read error. V usage is TRBV14 and J usage is TRBJ2-1; unclear D gene. The CDR3 is 13 residues long. Germline V gene data show CDR1 as SGHDN and CDR2 as FVKESK. The CDR3 reads CASSQGSFNEQFF. The DNA for the CDR3 is TGTGCCAGCAGCCAAGGTTCCTTCAATGAGCAGTTCTTC.

Notes on this clone: The junction departs from germline at one end; a sequencing error may be responsible. This chain joins TRBV27 and TRBJ2-2; maybe TRBD2 (5 bases). Germline assignment: CDR1 MNHEY and CDR2 SMNVEV (reference sequence). The CDR3 runs to 16 residues. CDR3 sequence reads: CASSPAPDREHRGAVF. The CDR3 DNA is TGTGCCAGCAGCCCGGCGCCGGACCGCGAACACCGGGGAGCTGTTTTT.

The chain combines TRBV20-1 with TRBJ1-2; 8 nucleotides match TRBD1. The CDR3 is 14 amino acids. CDR1 DFQATT and CDR2 SNEGSKA come from the germline V gene (reference sequence). V gave up 3 bases and J gave up 7 bases; unmatched junction bases: 10. The CDR3 here is CSASYQDRVIGYTF. The CDR3 DNA is TGCAGTGCTAGTTACCAGGACAGGGTAATTGGCTACACCTTC.

The chain is built from TRBV6-6 and TRBJ2-7, with D tentatively TRBD2 (5 bases). Germline V gene data show CDR1 as MNHNY and CDR2 as SVGAGI (reference sequence). V was pared by 5 bases and J by 6 bases, with 14 bases between. This CDR3 region has 13 residues. The DNA for the CDR3 is TGTGCCAGCAGTCCCCTTGTGGACTCCGAGCAGTACGTC. Protein sequence: CASSPLVDSEQYV.

The rearrangement links TRBV10-3 to TRBJ1-5, with 7 bases lining up with TRBD1. Germline CDR1 reads ENHRY; CDR2 reads SYGVKD. This CDR3 has 14 residues. Trimming at V came to 4 bases and at J to 3 bases, leaving 3 bases not matched to a gene. The chain's CDR3 is CAISVGQPNQPQHF. The CDR3, as DNA: TGTGCCATCAGTGTGGGACAGCCCAATCAGCCCCAGCATTTT.

A single count supports this clone. The CDR3 is CASTPGGGTDTQYF. The CDR3 DNA reads as TGTGCCAGCACCCCCGGGGGAGGCACAGATACGCAGTATTTT. The chain combines TRBV3-1 (or the pseudogene TRBV3-2) with TRBJ2-3; maybe TRBD2 (6 bases). V lost 7 bases and J lost 1, with 12 bases in between. CDR3 length: 14 amino acids. Germline V gene lookup returns CDR1 LGHDT and CDR2 YNNKEL (reference sequence).

The chain has TRBV6-5 and TRBJ2-1; 16 bases are shared with TRBD2. Per the germline V gene, CDR1 is MNHEY and CDR2 is SVGAGI. V shed 4 bases, J shed 16 bases, and the junction held 10 bases outside the gene matches. CDR3 length: 15 residues. The CDR3 sequence: CASSSAGTSGGEQFF. For the CDR3, the DNA is TGTGCCAGCAGTTCCGCCGGGACTAGCGGGGGGGAACAATTCTTC.

As DNA, the CDR3 is TGTGCCACCAGCCGCATGACAGGGGGCACCGAGACCCAGTACTTC. This gives the protein CATSRMTGGTETQYF. V is TRBV15 and J is TRBJ2-5; 10 positions agree with TRBD1. The CDR3 has 15 amino acids. Germline-derived CDR1 and CDR2 are LNHNV and YYDKDF (reference sequence). J gave up 5 bases and V 5 bases, and 8 bases lay outside the gene matches.

The V and J genes are TRBV7-9 and TRBJ2-2; D may be TRBD2 (5 bases). CDR3 length equals 17 residues. The germline V gene has CDR1 SEHNR and CDR2 FQNEAQ (reference sequence). Trimming removed 5 bases from V and 2 bases from J, with 18 bases in between. CDR3 sequence (DNA): TGTGCCAGCAGCCCGAACCTAGCTCAGCTAAACACCGGGGAGCTGTTTTTT. It specifies CASSPNLAQLNTGELFF.

This clone has just a few counts. V usage is TRBV5-1 and J usage is TRBJ2-2; D is possibly TRBD2 (6 bases). Germline CDR1 and CDR2: SGHRS and YFSETQ. Trimming cost V 0 bases and J 1 base, with 10 bases left between them. The CDR3 spans 16 residues. The CDR3 loop is CASSLGASVNTGELFF. The CDR3, as DNA: TGCGCCAGCAGCTTGGGTGCTAGCGTGAACACCGGGGAGCTGTTTTTT.

This clone was found once. This chain uses TRBV5-1 with TRBJ1-6; 7 nucleotides align to TRBD1. CDR1 SGHRS and CDR2 YFSETQ come from the germline V gene. This CDR3 is built from 16 residues. The V gene end was trimmed by 0 bases and the J gene end by 3 bases; junction bases not matched to a gene: 3. CDR3 in DNA: TGCGCCAGCAGCTTGGGACAGGGCCTCTATAATTCACCCCTCCACTTT. Protein sequence: CASSLGQGLYNSPLHF.

The CDR3 DNA follows: TGCGCCAGCAGCTTGGTGGACAGCACTAATGAAAAACTGTTTTTT. Translation gives CASSLVDSTNEKLFF. V and J are TRBV5-1 and TRBJ1-4, with D tentatively TRBD1 (6 bases). The CDR3 length is 15 residues. Germline values: CDR1 SGHRS, CDR2 YFSETQ. The V gene lost 0 bases and the J gene lost 2 bases, with 8 bases spanning the gap. Looking up the rest from reference TRBV5-1 and TRBJ1-4 gives the full variable domain: KAGVTQTPRYLIKTRGQQVTLSCSPISGHRSVSWYQQTPGQGLQFLFEYFSETQRNKGNFPGRFSGRQFSNSRSEMNVSTLELGDSALYLCASSLVDSTNEKLFFGSGTQLSVL.

This clone was recorded a few times. The chain links TRBV2 to TRBJ2-7; a weak D match, TRBD2 (5 bases). Germline loops: CDR1 SNHLY, CDR2 FYNNEI. V lost 5 bases and J 4 bases, leaving 9 bases between the germline ends. The CDR3 has 12 residues. CDR3 loop: CASSRLAYEQYF. CDR3 sequence (DNA): TGTGCCAGCAGTAGGCTAGCTTACGAGCAGTACTTC.

The chain has TRBV28 and TRBJ2-3, with D possibly TRBD1 on 6 matching bases. Trimming took off 6 bases at V and 4 bases at J, with 17 bases between the two ends. The CDR3 is 15 amino acids. CDR1 is MDHEN, CDR2 SYDVKM, per germline. CDR3 amino acids: CASRGQPHAADTQYF. In DNA, the CDR3 is TGTGCCAGCAGAGGACAGCCGCACGCGGCAGATACGCAGTATTTT.

This chain links TRBV2 with TRBJ1-6; maybe TRBD1 (6 bases). The CDR3 contains 17 residues. The V end lost 7 bases, the J end lost 2 bases, and 18 bases lay between the germline ends. Germline values: CDR1 SNHLY, CDR2 FYNNEI. CDR3: CASKTGPQGPYNSPLHF. DNA for the CDR3: TGTGCCAGCAAGACAGGACCACAGGGCCCCTATAATTCACCCCTCCACTTT.

The rearrangement joins TRBV10-3 to TRBJ2-1; possible D gene TRBD1, 5 bases. Trimming pared 3 bases from V and 5 bases from J, leaving 20 bases between. CDR1 is ENHRY, CDR2 SYGVKD, per germline. The CDR3 contains 17 residues. This CDR3 reads CAISDPRQNAEDNEQFF. The CDR3 coding sequence is TGTGCCATCAGTGACCCGCGACAGAACGCCGAGGACAATGAGCAGTTCTTC.

This chain uses TRBV30 with TRBJ1-3, with D possibly matching TRBD1 (6 bases). The V gene's germline CDR1 is GTSNPN and CDR2 SVGIG (reference sequence). The CDR3 runs to 12 residues. V lost 3 bases, J lost 3 bases, and 6 bases lay in between. The CDR3 is CAWRDSGNTIYF. The CDR3 bases are TGTGCCTGGAGGGACAGTGGAAACACCATATATTTT.

This chain connects TRBV5-1 to TRBJ1-1, with D possibly matching TRBD1 (5 bases). Germline loops: CDR1 SGHRS, CDR2 YFSETQ. This CDR3 is built from 13 residues. Trimming cost V 3 bases and J 2 bases, with 8 bases left between them. The CDR3 DNA follows: TGCGCCAGCAGCTACGGGACTAACACTGAAGCTTTCTTT. Protein: CASSYGTNTEAFF.

The chain recombines TRBV30 with TRBJ1-1; D is undetermined. The CDR3 is made up of 13 amino acids. Germline CDR1 is GTSNPN and CDR2 is SVGIG (reference sequence). V lost 0 bases and J lost 2, with 7 bases in between. CDR3 nucleotides: TGTGCCTGGAGTGTACTGACTAACACTGAAGCTTTCTTT. It codes for CAWSVLTNTEAFF.

The gene calls are TRBV7-2 and TRBJ1-1; D is possibly TRBD1 (5 bases). The germline V gene has CDR1 SGHTA and CDR2 FQGNSA. V was trimmed by 2 bases and J by 4 bases, leaving 8 bases between them. This CDR3 contains 13 residues. The CDR3 DNA reads TGTGCCAGCAGCTTATTCGACAGCACTGAAGCTTTCTTT. Translating it yields CASSLFDSTEAFF.

The chain couples TRBV5-4 to TRBJ2-1; perhaps TRBD2 as D (7 bases). Trimming stripped 0 bases from V and 0 bases from J, with 13 bases between. The germline gives CDR1 SGHNT, CDR2 YYREEE (reference sequence). CDR3 length: 17 amino acids. CDR3 DNA sequence: TGTGCCAGCAGCTTGGACGGGGGAGGGGGCTCCTACAATGAGCAGTTCTTC. Its protein product is CASSLDGGGGSYNEQFF.

In this sample, this clone turned up once. This chain uses TRBV7-8 with TRBJ2-7; 13 bases are shared with TRBD2. V gave up 4 bases and J gave up 5 bases; unmatched junction bases: 5. Germline CDR1 reads SGHVS; CDR2 reads FQNEAQ. The CDR3 consists of 15 residues. The CDR3 reads CASSSGTSGNDEQYV. The CDR3, as DNA: TGTGCCAGCAGCTCCGGGACTAGCGGGAACGACGAGCAGTACGTC.

This clone was seen a few times. The V and J genes are TRBV6-5 and TRBJ1-2; possible D gene TRBD1, 5 bases. This CDR3 has 14 amino acids. Trimming left V 4 bases short and J 4 bases short, with 13 bases between. CDR1 and CDR2 (germline): MNHEY, SVGAGI. The CDR3 reads CASSWGDGGYGYTF. As DNA, the CDR3 is TGTGCCAGCAGTTGGGGGGACGGAGGCTATGGCTACACCTTC.

In DNA, the CDR3 is TGTGCCAGCAGCGAACAGGGGATGGGGTACACCGGGGAGCTGTTTTTT. Its protein product is CASSEQGMGYTGELFF. The V and J genes are TRBV9 and TRBJ2-2; the match to TRBD1 covers 7 bases. V lost 3 bases to trimming and J lost 3 bases; unmatched junction nucleotides: 8. From germline, CDR1 is SGDLS and CDR2 YYNGEE. CDR3 length equals 16 residues.

The rearrangement links TRBV5-1 to TRBJ1-3, with 11 nucleotides matching TRBD1. CDR1 is SGHRS, CDR2 YFSETQ, per germline. Trimming cost V 4 bases and J 2 bases; bases outside gene matches: 5. The CDR3 loop spans 16 amino acids. CDR3 in amino acids: CASSPSDRGPGNTIYF. DNA for the CDR3: TGCGCCAGCAGCCCCTCGGACAGGGGGCCTGGAAACACCATATATTTT.

V and J are TRBV14 and TRBJ1-1; D uncertain. This CDR3 comprises 13 residues. Trimming took off 3 bases at V and 1 base at J, with 6 bases between the two ends. CDR1 is SGHDN and CDR2 is FVKESK in the germline V gene. CDR3: CASSQSRNTEAFF. The DNA for the CDR3 is TGTGCCAGCAGCCAGTCGCGGAACACTGAAGCTTTCTTT.

This clone was seen more than once but under ten times. The chain joins TRBV7-8 to TRBJ2-5, with 7 bases lining up with TRBD1. Unmatched junction bases numbered 8, after V lost 7 bases and J lost 3 bases. The CDR3 has 14 residues. Germline lookup yields CDR1 SGHVS and CDR2 FQNEAQ. CDR3 nucleotide sequence: TGTGCCAGCATCAGACAGGGTCGGGAAGAGACCCAGTACTTC. Residues: CASIRQGREETQYF.

The V call is TRBV7-6, the J call TRBJ2-1; 7 bases map to TRBD1. The CDR3 covers 17 residues. CDR1 is SGHVS and CDR2 is FNYEAQ in the germline V gene. Trimming removed 5 bases from V and 3 bases from J; junction bases left unmatched: 13. CDR3 DNA: TGTGCCAGCAGCCATGAGCCACCGGGACAGAGCTACAATGAGCAGTTCTTC. Protein product: CASSHEPPGQSYNEQFF.